The clone carrying this T cell receptor beta chain was observed a few times. The antigen is undetermined. This sample stems from a study of T-cell memory formation after mild COVID-19. Study-wide points: The main location of contracting CD4+ clones was CM and EM, and that of contracting CD8+ clones was EMRA. Contracting clones from day 15 to 85 had balanced CD4/CD8; later expanders favoured CD4+. Second-wave clones that peaked on day 37 lacked confirmed SARS-CoV-2 specificity.

Barcoded TCR alpha and TCR beta cDNA libraries with UMIs came from 5'RACE using constant-segment primers. TCRdb reprocessed the 5' RACE reads with MiXCR, giving one entry per CDR3 protein. This repertoire shows hundreds of thousands of distinct CDR3 sequences, about 13% found once; its top ten account for 20% to 25%. This CDR3 comprises 14 residues. The germline V gene encodes CDR1 SGHNT and CDR2 YENEEA. The V gene end was trimmed by 5 bases and the J gene end by 6 bases; junction bases not matched to a gene: 7. The TCR was taken from a man aged 18 to 30 who had mild COVID-19 (a few samples of this study predate the infection). Cell type and time point are not known. V usage is TRBV11-3 and J usage is TRBJ2-1, with 7 bases that match TRBD1. Material: PBMCs or a T cell subset sorted from them (not recorded which). CDR3 protein: CASSLRDSGNEQFF. CDR3 bases: TGTGCCAGCAGCCTCCGGGACAGTGGCAATGAGCAGTTCTTC.